Below are 16 T cell receptor beta chains sequenced from a single sample in a study of beta chain features in type 1 diabetes. The investigators reverse transcribed all of the isolated RNA, so they sequenced expressed TCRB transcripts. The table came from immunoSEQ multiplex PCR; TCRdb's copy has only in-frame clones and leaves some out. The sample contains hundreds of thousands of clones, around 15% of which appear only once. The antigens these receptors bind are not known. Study conclusions and caveats: TCRB CDR3 length was moderately but significantly reduced in all four CD4+ subsets of Type 1 diabetes patients.

The sample taken for sequencing was naive CD4+ T cells from blood. These receptors came from a man aged 18 to 29 with type 1 diabetes.

The rearrangement links TRBV6-4 to TRBJ1-2; TRBD1 might be the D (5 bases). In germline, CDR1 is MRHNA, CDR2 SNTAGT. V was pared by 0 bases and J by 7 bases, with 9 bases between. The CDR3 extends over 13 amino acids. CDR3 coding DNA: TGTGCCAGCAGTGACTCAAGGGGAGCTGGCTACACCTTC. Encoded protein: CASSDSRGAGYTF.

DNA of the CDR3: TGTGCCATCAGTGAAGACAAATCAACGCCCCAGCATTTT. It specifies CAISEDKSTPQHF. The gene calls are TRBV10-3 and TRBJ1-5; D ambiguous. CDR1 is ENHRY and CDR2 is SYGVKD in the germline V gene. The V end lost 3 bases, the J end lost 9 bases, and 12 bases lay between the germline ends. The CDR3 is 13 amino acids.

A word on this clone: The sample has other DNA sequences that encode this CDR3 too. The chain employs TRBV7-2 and TRBJ2-7; D gene uncertain. Per germline, CDR1 SGHTA and CDR2 FQGNSA. The CDR3 covers 11 residues. Trimming left V 6 bases short and J 3 bases short, with 6 bases between. The CDR3 nucleotides are TGTGCCAGCAGTCTCAACTACGAGCAGTACTTC. It translates to CASSLNYEQYF.

This clone was detected only a few times. The chain combines TRBV14 with TRBJ1-1; weak D call: TRBD1 (6 bases). The CDR3 consists of 13 residues. Germline CDR1 reads SGHDN; CDR2 reads FVKESK. V lost 0 bases, J lost 9 bases, and 11 bases lay in between. CDR3 coding DNA: TGTGCCAGCAGCCAAGAAGCAGGACAGAAAGCTTTCTTT. Translating it yields CASSQEAGQKAFF.

The chain recombines TRBV13 with TRBJ2-7, with a possible D match to TRBD1 (6 bases). Trimming removed 5 bases at V and 6 bases at J, with 8 bases between. This CDR3 region has 11 residues. Germline loops: CDR1 PRHDT, CDR2 FYEKMQ (reference sequence). The CDR3, as DNA: TGTGCCAGCAGCCGAGGGGGCGAGCAGTACTTC. Its translation: CASSRGGEQYF.

The chain is built from TRBV11-2 and TRBJ2-3; 12 bases map to TRBD2. J was trimmed by 4 bases and V by 3 bases; bases with no gene match: 8. CDR1 is SGHAT, CDR2 FQNNGV, per germline. The CDR3 covers 17 residues. The CDR3 coding sequence is TGTGCCAGCAGCTTGAGACTAGCGGGGGACCCCCCAGATACGCAGTATTTT. Amino acids: CASSLRLAGDPPDTQYF. Drawing the rest from reference TRBV11-2 and TRBJ2-3, the complete variable domain is EAGVAQSPRYKIIEKRQSVAFWCNPISGHATLYWYQQILGQGPKLLIQFQNNGVVDDSQLPKDRFSAERLKGVDSTLKIQPAKLEDSAVYLCASSLRLAGDPPDTQYFGPGTRLTVL.

This clone appeared a few times. The gene calls are TRBV7-7 and TRBJ2-5, with 7 bases lining up with TRBD1. There are 14 residues in the CDR3. Germline V gives CDR1 SSHAT, CDR2 FNYEAQ (reference sequence). The V and J ends lost 5 bases and 2 bases, in that order; junction bases with no gene match: 5. CDR3 bases: TGTGCCAGCAGCCTGGGACAGCAACAAGAGACCCAGTACTTC. It is translated as CASSLGQQQETQYF.

The sample holds a few counts of this clone. The V gene is TRBV2, the J gene TRBJ1-4; D unclear. Germline V lookup: CDR1 SNHLY, CDR2 FYNNEI. The CDR3 sequence is 11 residues long. The V and J ends lost 5 bases and 7 bases respectively, with 5 bases between them. In DNA, the CDR3 is TGTGCCAGCAGTTCTGTTGAAAAACTGTTTTTT. Amino acids: CASSSVEKLFF.

A few counts support this clone. The chain joins TRBV25-1 to TRBJ1-6, with 10 nucleotides matching TRBD1. Germline assignment: CDR1 MGHDK and CDR2 SYGVNS. This CDR3 contains 16 residues. V was pared by 0 bases and J by 9 bases, with 5 bases of the junction left unmatched. CDR3 region: CASSEYGGTGASPLHF. CDR3 DNA sequence: TGTGCCAGCAGTGAATATGGAGGGACAGGGGCTTCACCCCTCCACTTT.

This clone has only a few counts. This chain uses TRBV6-5 with TRBJ1-3; possible D gene TRBD1, 5 bases. V dropped 6 bases and J dropped 1 base, with 10 bases sitting between them. Germline assignment: CDR1 MNHEY and CDR2 SVGAGI. CDR3 length equals 14 residues. CDR3 sequence (DNA): TGTGCCAGCAGCCCTGGGGGGTCTGGAAACACCATATATTTT. This encodes CASSPGGSGNTIYF.

There are a few counts of this clone. The chain has TRBV11-1 and TRBJ2-3; possibly TRBD1 or TRBD2 for D (6 bases each). The CDR3 has 16 amino acids. The V and J ends lost 6 bases and 1 base respectively, with 17 bases between them. Germline V gives CDR1 SGHAT, CDR2 FQDESV (reference sequence). The CDR3 nucleotides are TGTGCCAGCAGTTCAGTGACGGGGGCGGGCACAGATACGCAGTATTTT. Its translation: CASSSVTGAGTDTQYF.

This clone was counted a few times. Within the sample, other DNA sequences also encode this same CDR3. The chain joins TRBV7-2 to TRBJ1-5, with D tentatively TRBD1 (6 bases). With 0 bases removed from V and 7 bases from J, the gap between germline ends came to 13 bases. The CDR3 contains 15 residues. CDR1 is SGHTA, CDR2 FQGNSA, per germline. For the CDR3, the DNA is TGTGCCAGCAGCTTAGCGGGGGGCGGAGGGCAGCCCCAGCATTTT. It codes for CASSLAGGGGQPQHF.

V and J are TRBV19 and TRBJ2-3; possible D gene TRBD2, 5 bases. This CDR3 is built from 16 residues. The germline V and J ends were trimmed by 2 bases and 0 bases, with 12 bases remaining between them. Looked up from germline, CDR1 is LNHDA and CDR2 is SQIVND (reference sequence). DNA for the CDR3: TGTGCCAGTAGTATACCCGGAGGCTCTAGCACAGATACGCAGTATTTT. Translating it yields CASSIPGGSSTDTQYF.

CDR3 loop: CASSSREETQYF. The DNA for the CDR3 is TGTGCCAGTAGTTCTCGGGAAGAGACCCAGTACTTC. This rearrangement joins TRBV19 to TRBJ2-5; D not certain. Deletions cut 5 bases from V and 3 bases from J, with 7 bases between. CDR3 length equals 12 residues. Per the germline V gene, CDR1 is LNHDA and CDR2 is SQIVND (reference sequence).

This clone was observed a few times. V is TRBV29-1 and J is TRBJ2-3, with D possibly matching TRBD1 (5 bases). Trimming took off 3 bases at V and 1 base at J, with 17 bases between the two ends. This CDR3 spans 16 amino acids. CDR1 and CDR2 (germline): SQVTM, ANQGSEA. The CDR3: CSVEIGARSGTDTQYF. CDR3 DNA: TGCAGCGTTGAGATAGGGGCCCGATCGGGCACAGATACGCAGTATTTT.

This sequence joins TRBV15 and TRBJ1-2; unclear D gene. V shed 5 bases and J shed 7 bases, with 14 bases lying between them. Germline-derived CDR1 and CDR2 are LNHNV and YYDKDF (reference sequence). The length of the CDR3 is 13 residues. The CDR3 nucleotides read TGTGCCACCAGCGCCTCGGGTGGGCCTGGCTACACCTTC. Translating it yields CATSASGGPGYTF.